This T cell receptor beta chain was documented in a study of blood T cells in healthy people across ages. Study-wide results and caveats: Relative to aged donors, long-lived donors carried more naive CD4+ cells and displayed higher diversity.

A second PCR, run for roughly 6 to 11 cycles, used a sample-barcoded 5' primer plus a J-beta primer mix. Unique molecular identifiers of 12 random nucleotides labeled each cDNA. TCRdb ran MiXCR on the 5' RACE reads and lists one entry per CDR3 protein. The sample records about 1,600,000 distinct CDR3 sequences, around 42% being singletons. This CDR3 has 15 amino acids. In germline, CDR1 is SGHTA, CDR2 FQGNSA. Details on this clonotype: Antigen specificity is unknown.

The chain is built from TRBV7-2 and TRBJ2-5; D gene uncertain. The J call could be wrong; TRBJ2-7 is a better fit for the DNA end. The sample taken for sequencing was blood. The receptor was isolated from a young woman in good health. The CDR3 spells CASSPGRTQHYEQYF. CDR3 in DNA: TGTGCCAGCAGCCCTGGTCGGACCCAGCATTACGAGCAGTACTTC.